One and the same sample provided the 23 T cell receptor beta chains below, sequenced in a study of blood T cell repertoires in COVID-19. Libraries were prepared by immunoSEQ multiplex PCR; TCRdb keeps only in-frame clonotypes and omits some of them. The sample comprises 100,000 to 120,000 clones, around 81% of which are singletons, and less than 45% rests with the top ten. The sample taken for sequencing was peripheral blood. The origin of the receptors is a man aged 80 or over with acute or convalescent COVID-19.

The chain joins TRBV7-3 to TRBJ2-7; D is unclear. Trimming took off 2 bases at V and 4 bases at J, with 15 bases between the two ends. Per the germline V gene, CDR1 is SGHTA and CDR2 is FQGTGA. The CDR3 is 15 amino acids. CDR3 region: CASSLLPGGIYEQYF. The CDR3 DNA follows: TGTGCCAGCAGCTTATTACCCGGCGGAATTTACGAGCAGTACTTC.

The chain has TRBV3-1 (or the pseudogene TRBV3-2) and TRBJ1-2; D is perhaps TRBD1 (6 bases). The V gene lost 4 bases and the J gene lost 5 bases, with 11 bases spanning the gap. Germline CDR1 reads LGHDT; CDR2 reads YNNKEL (reference sequence). The CDR3 consists of 13 residues. CDR3 sequence reads: CASSREGGYGYTF. Written as DNA, the CDR3 is TGTGCCAGCAGCCGTGAGGGGGGGTATGGCTACACCTTC.

This clone was seen a few times. CDR3 in amino acids: CASSLAAGLAGEETQYF. The DNA for the CDR3 is TGTGCCAGCAGCTTGGCAGCGGGACTAGCGGGAGAAGAGACCCAGTACTTC. The chain combines TRBV5-6 with TRBJ2-5, with 14 nucleotides matching TRBD2. The CDR3 is made up of 17 amino acids. CDR1 is SGHDT, CDR2 YYEEEE, per germline. The trim removed 0 bases at V and 3 bases at J, leaving 4 bases unmatched.

The J gene is TRBJ2-3, the V gene TRBV5-1; 12 bases map to TRBD2. The V gene's germline CDR1 is SGHRS and CDR2 YFSETQ. The CDR3 loop spans 16 amino acids. The V and J ends lost 4 bases and 5 bases, in that order; junction bases with no gene match: 8. The CDR3 protein is CASSRRLAGDGDTQYF. In DNA, the CDR3 is TGCGCCAGCAGCCGACGACTAGCGGGAGACGGAGATACGCAGTATTTT.

The chain has TRBV10-3 and TRBJ2-5; TRBD1 is a possible D gene (5 bases). CDR1 and CDR2 from the germline V gene are ENHRY and SYGVKD. The V end was cut by 3 bases, the J end by 1 base, with 12 bases between. The CDR3 extends over 15 amino acids. CDR3 in DNA: TGTGCCATCAGTGATCAGGGTTTCGGCCAAGAGACCCAGTACTTC. This sequence encodes CAISDQGFGQETQYF.

This chain joins TRBV5-1 and TRBJ1-1; D is unresolved. Trimming removed 7 bases at V and 3 bases at J, with 13 bases between. CDR1 is SGHRS, CDR2 YFSETQ, per germline. The CDR3 is made up of 13 amino acids. CDR3 nucleotide sequence: TGCGCCAGCGGGGAAGGAGGGCACACTGAAGCTTTCTTT. Its translation: CASGEGGHTEAFF.

In nucleotides, the CDR3 is TGCGCCAGCAGCTCTACAGGGGCCGCGGGAGAGACCCAGTACTTC. Protein sequence: CASSSTGAAGETQYF. The chain uses TRBV5-1 and TRBJ2-5; 7 bases agree with TRBD1. CDR3 length equals 15 residues. The germline V gene encodes CDR1 SGHRS and CDR2 YFSETQ. V was clipped by 3 bases and J by 4 bases; unmatched bases: 9.

This clone was detected a few times. The chain links TRBV18 to TRBJ2-1; 10 bases are shared with TRBD1. The CDR3 covers 13 residues. The trim removed 8 bases at V and 5 bases at J, leaving 3 bases unmatched. The V gene's germline CDR1 is KGHSH and CDR2 LQKENI. CDR3 coding DNA: TGTGCCAGCGGACAGGGGGGGGACAATGAGCAGTTCTTC. It encodes CASGQGGDNEQFF.

The V and J genes are TRBV19 and TRBJ2-3; 7 bases fit TRBD1. The CDR3 totals 17 residues. With V trimmed by 7 bases and J by 5 bases, 18 bases remained unmatched. Germline V gives CDR1 LNHDA, CDR2 SQIVND (reference sequence). The DNA for the CDR3 is TGTGCCAGTAAGGGCCATAGAGGTAGGGGGCGAGGAGATACGCAGTATTTT. It yields the protein CASKGHRGRGRGDTQYF.

This chain uses TRBV2 with TRBJ1-1; TRBD1 might be the D (6 bases). Germline CDR1 is SNHLY and CDR2 is FYNNEI. V was shortened by 6 bases and J by 1 base, with 9 bases between the two germline ends. This CDR3 is built from 13 residues. The CDR3 protein is CASRDRQNTEAFF. CDR3 bases: TGTGCCAGCAGGGACAGACAGAACACTGAAGCTTTCTTT.

V usage is TRBV28 and J usage is TRBJ1-1; the D gene is possibly TRBD1 (5 bases). Trimming took 2 bases from V and 8 from J, leaving 9 bases between them. This CDR3 contains 12 residues. Germline V gene data show CDR1 as MDHEN and CDR2 as SYDVKM. The CDR3 DNA sequence: TGTGCCAGCAGTTTAAGCAGGGCGGAAGCTTTCTTT. Translating gives CASSLSRAEAFF.

V is TRBV3-1 (or the pseudogene TRBV3-2) and J is TRBJ2-1; 11 bases map to TRBD2. Losses at the gene ends were 5 bases for V and 2 bases for J; bases not matched to a gene: 2. This CDR3 is 15 amino acids long. The germline V gene has CDR1 LGHDT and CDR2 YNNKEL (reference sequence). The CDR3 is CASSVSGRAYNEQFF. CDR3 DNA: TGTGCCAGCAGCGTTAGCGGGAGGGCCTACAATGAGCAGTTCTTC.

The chain couples TRBV5-6 to TRBJ1-5; the match to TRBD1 covers 8 bases. CDR1 is SGHDT, CDR2 YYEEEE, per germline. Trimming cost V 4 bases and J 7 bases; bases outside gene matches: 10. This CDR3 region has 15 residues. CDR3 nucleotides: TGTGCCAGCAGCCGGTGGACAGGGATGGGACAGCCCCAGCATTTT. Translating it yields CASSRWTGMGQPQHF.

The chain uses TRBV29-1 and TRBJ2-3; D gene unclear. The CDR3 is 13 amino acids. Trimming took 6 bases from V and 2 from J, leaving 12 bases between them. Per the germline V gene, CDR1 is SQVTM and CDR2 is ANQGSEA. CDR3 coding DNA: TGCAGCGTGACCCCGGGTTACACAGATACGCAGTATTTT. Its protein product is CSVTPGYTDTQYF.

The chain is built from TRBV19 and TRBJ1-1; D gene unclear. Germline CDR1 LNHDA, CDR2 SQIVND (reference sequence). V was clipped by 7 bases and J by 7 bases, with 13 bases between them. The CDR3 consists of 12 residues. CDR3 protein: CASKGWEGEAFF. The CDR3 region has the DNA TGTGCCAGTAAGGGTTGGGAGGGTGAAGCTTTCTTT. Full variable domain (outside the CDR3, taken from reference TRBV19 and TRBJ1-1): DGGITQSPKYLFRKEGQNVTLSCEQNLNHDAMYWYRQDPGQGLRLIYYSQIVNDFQKGDIAEGYSVSREKKESFPLTVTSAQKNPTAFYLCASKGWEGEAFFGQGTRLTVV.

The CDR3 sequence is CASSQIQPGSSYNSPLHF. The CDR3 DNA is TGCGCCAGCAGCCAAATACAACCGGGGAGCTCCTATAATTCACCCCTCCACTTT. This chain links TRBV4-3 with TRBJ1-6; no reliable D call. The CDR3 contains 18 residues. V was pared by 2 bases and J by 0 bases, with 14 bases between. The germline CDR1 and CDR2 sequences are LGHNA and YSLEER.

The V and J genes are TRBV10-3 and TRBJ2-2; 7 bases line up with TRBD2. The germline V gene encodes CDR1 ENHRY and CDR2 SYGVKD. The CDR3 is made up of 15 amino acids. Losses at the gene ends were 0 bases for V and 7 bases for J; bases not matched to a gene: 5. For the CDR3, the DNA is TGTGCCATCAGTGAGTCGACGGGGGGAATCGGGGAGCTGTTTTTT. It is translated as CAISESTGGIGELFF.

The chain combines TRBV6-6 with TRBJ1-6, with D perhaps matching TRBD1 (5 bases). Germline V gene sequence: CDR1 MNHNY, CDR2 SVGAGI (reference sequence). The CDR3 extends over 15 amino acids. The ends were cut back, 0 bases at V and 8 bases at J, with 11 bases in the middle. The CDR3 DNA sequence: TGTGCCAGCAGTTACTCGCCAGGGACTTATTCACCCCTCCACTTT. Translating it yields CASSYSPGTYSPLHF.

This chain uses TRBV5-1 with TRBJ2-5; 13 bases align to TRBD2. This CDR3 comprises 16 residues. The germline V gene encodes CDR1 SGHRS and CDR2 YFSETQ. With 7 bases clipped from V and 3 bases from J, the junction kept 9 bases outside the gene matches. CDR3 loop: CASYSYGTSGKETQYF. CDR3 nucleotide sequence: TGCGCCAGCTACTCGTACGGGACTAGCGGGAAAGAGACCCAGTACTTC.

The chain combines TRBV2 with TRBJ2-1, with a tentative D call TRBD1 (5 bases). The CDR3 covers 12 residues. Per the germline V gene, CDR1 is SNHLY and CDR2 is FYNNEI. V gave up 1 base and J gave up 13 bases, with 11 bases separating them. The CDR3 is CASSEDRGPQFF. The CDR3 DNA sequence: TGTGCCAGCAGTGAAGATAGGGGCCCCCAGTTCTTC.

Here the CDR3 reads CASSASGGRTEAFF. For the CDR3, the DNA is TGTGCCAGCAGCGCTTCAGGGGGTCGCACTGAAGCTTTCTTT. The J gene is TRBJ1-1, the V gene TRBV9; TRBD1 aligns across 7 bases. There are 14 residues in the CDR3. V was clipped by 3 bases and J by 4 bases; unmatched bases: 6. Germline loops: CDR1 SGDLS, CDR2 YYNGEE.

The genes are TRBV5-1 and TRBJ2-1, with 10 bases fitting TRBD2. Trimming cost V 9 bases and J 6 bases; bases outside gene matches: 12. There are 15 residues in the CDR3. The germline V gene encodes CDR1 SGHRS and CDR2 YFSETQ. The CDR3 DNA follows: TGCGCCACCAGAACCGGGACTAGCGAGGGCAATGAGCAGTTCTTC. Protein: CATRTGTSEGNEQFF.

The V and J genes are TRBV11-1 and TRBJ1-1; D is possibly TRBD1 (5 bases). With 3 bases removed from V and 0 bases from J, the gap between germline ends came to 11 bases. The CDR3 contains 15 residues. CDR1 SGHAT and CDR2 FQDESV come from the germline V gene (reference sequence). The CDR3 protein is CASSFQGLMNTEAFF. CDR3 bases: TGTGCCAGCAGCTTTCAGGGCCTTATGAACACTGAAGCTTTCTTT.